Listed below are T cell receptor beta chains from one sample, sequenced in a study of shared clonotypes between healthy human individuals. The data were produced by immunoSEQ multiplex PCR, yet TCRdb's version contains in-frame clones alone and is incomplete. The sample lists 2 million to 3 million clones; approximately 94% were seen once. Sequences were obtained from naive CD4+ T cells sorted from blood. Source of these receptors: a man younger than 30 in good health. Each CDR3 is given with its conserved first and last residue. Each record gives: CDR3 protein, CDR3 DNA, J gene, CDR3 length, V gene, clone size, D gene. D genes are given only for firm matches. Clone size, where shown, is once, few, many, or a class for clones that have expanded.

CDR3aa: CAISPGASSTDTQYF
CDR3nt: TGTGCCATCAGTCCGGGAGCCAGTAGCACAGATACGCAGTATTTT
j_gene: TRBJ2-3
len: 15
v_gene: TRBV10-3
abundance: .
d_gene: .

CDR3aa: CASSSKAGLITDTQYF
CDR3nt: TGTGCCAGCAGCTCTAAAGCGGGATTAATCACAGATACGCAGTATTTT
j_gene: TRBJ2-3
len: 16
v_gene: TRBV7-6
abundance: .
d_gene: TRBD2

CDR3aa: CASSYYGETQYF
CDR3nt: TGTGCCAGCAGCTACTACGGAGAGACCCAGTACTTC
j_gene: TRBJ2-5
len: 12
v_gene: TRBV5-6
abundance: .
d_gene: .

CDR3aa: CASSARLETGNTEAFF
CDR3nt: TGCGCCAGCAGCGCCAGATTGGAGACAGGGAACACTGAAGCTTTCTTT
j_gene: TRBJ1-1
len: 16
v_gene: TRBV4-1
abundance: .
d_gene: .

CDR3aa: CATGRTPWALHF
CDR3nt: TGTGCCACAGGGCGGACCCCGTGGGCCCTCCACTTT
j_gene: TRBJ1-6
len: 12
v_gene: TRBV2
abundance: few
d_gene: .

CDR3aa: CASSFNRDVETQYF
CDR3nt: TGCGCCAGCAGCTTCAACAGGGATGTGGAGACCCAGTACTTC
j_gene: TRBJ2-5
len: 14
v_gene: TRBV5-1
abundance: once
d_gene: .

CDR3aa: CASSAWEQYF
CDR3nt: TGTGCCAGCAGCGCTTGGGAGCAGTACTTC
j_gene: TRBJ2-7
len: 10
v_gene: TRBV6-1
abundance: .
d_gene: .

CDR3aa: CASSSSGTEYTEAFF
CDR3nt: TGTGCCAGCAGTTCGTCCGGGACAGAATACACTGAAGCTTTCTTT
j_gene: TRBJ1-1
len: 15
v_gene: TRBV25-1
abundance: .
d_gene: TRBD1

CDR3aa: CASTPWDRGPTDTQYF
CDR3nt: TGCGCCAGCACGCCTTGGGACAGGGGTCCCACAGATACGCAGTATTTT
j_gene: TRBJ2-3
len: 16
v_gene: TRBV5-1
abundance: .
d_gene: TRBD1

CDR3aa: CAWSGDRVYEQYF
CDR3nt: TGTGCCTGGAGCGGGGACAGGGTCTACGAGCAGTACTTC
j_gene: TRBJ2-7
len: 13
v_gene: TRBV30
abundance: once
d_gene: TRBD1

CDR3aa: CASSRGQGDTGELFF
CDR3nt: TGTGCCAGCAGTCGGGGACAGGGAGACACCGGGGAGCTGTTTTTT
j_gene: TRBJ2-2
len: 15
v_gene: TRBV27
abundance: .
d_gene: TRBD1

CDR3aa: CASSLGQGFGEAFF
CDR3nt: TGTGCCAGCAGTTTGGGACAGGGGTTTGGGGAAGCTTTCTTT
j_gene: TRBJ1-1
len: 14
v_gene: TRBV6-5
abundance: .
d_gene: TRBD1

CDR3aa: CASTQEVNYPPLHF
CDR3nt: TGTGCCAGCACCCAAGAAGTGAATTATCCACCCCTCCACTTT
j_gene: TRBJ1-6
len: 14
v_gene: TRBV4-2
abundance: .
d_gene: .

CDR3aa: CASSPGPANSPLHF
CDR3nt: TGTGCCAGCAGTCCAGGGCCCGCTAATTCACCCCTCCACTTT
j_gene: TRBJ1-6
len: 14
v_gene: TRBV2
abundance: few
d_gene: .

CDR3aa: CASSPQNLHGGPEAFF
CDR3nt: TGTGCCAGCAGCCCCCAGAACCTCCATGGGGGCCCTGAAGCTTTCTTT
j_gene: TRBJ1-1
len: 16
v_gene: TRBV13
abundance: .
d_gene: .

CDR3aa: CASSPPGTSTELAKNIQYF
CDR3nt: TGTGCCAGCTCACCACCGGGAACTTCAACTGAATTAGCCAAAAACATTCAGTACTTC
j_gene: TRBJ2-4
len: 19
v_gene: TRBV18
abundance: .
d_gene: .

CDR3aa: CASSPQGLREKLFF
CDR3nt: TGCGCCAGCAGCCCACAGGGGTTGAGGGAAAAACTGTTTTTT
j_gene: TRBJ1-4
len: 14
v_gene: TRBV5-1
abundance: .
d_gene: TRBD1

CDR3aa: CASRSGNFNEQYF
CDR3nt: TGTGCCAGCAGGAGCGGGAACTTCAACGAGCAGTACTTC
j_gene: TRBJ2-7
len: 13
v_gene: TRBV27
abundance: .
d_gene: TRBD2

CDR3aa: CASRGGQANSGNTIYF
CDR3nt: TGTGCCAGCAGGGGAGGACAGGCGAACTCTGGAAACACCATATATTTT
j_gene: TRBJ1-3
len: 16
v_gene: TRBV2
abundance: .
d_gene: TRBD1

CDR3aa: CASSGRRVKNTEAFF
CDR3nt: TGTGCCAGCAGTGGGAGGAGGGTGAAGAACACTGAAGCTTTCTTT
j_gene: TRBJ1-1
len: 15
v_gene: TRBV27
abundance: .
d_gene: .

CDR3aa: CASSVESRSTDTQYF
CDR3nt: TGTGCCAGCAGCGTAGAGAGTAGGAGCACAGATACGCAGTATTTT
j_gene: TRBJ2-3
len: 15
v_gene: TRBV9
abundance: once
d_gene: .

CDR3aa: CASTFRGGLKGGELFF
CDR3nt: TGTGCCAGCACCTTCCGAGGGGGGCTGAAGGGCGGGGAGCTGTTTTTT
j_gene: TRBJ2-2
len: 16
v_gene: TRBV6-6
abundance: .
d_gene: .

CDR3aa: CASRTRAGTVGELFF
CDR3nt: TGCGCCAGCAGAACGAGGGCAGGGACCGTCGGGGAGCTGTTTTTT
j_gene: TRBJ2-2
len: 15
v_gene: TRBV5-1
abundance: .
d_gene: .

CDR3aa: CASSLARVPDAHQPQHF
CDR3nt: TGTGCCAGCAGCTTAGCCAGGGTGCCCGACGCGCATCAGCCCCAGCATTTT
j_gene: TRBJ1-5
len: 17
v_gene: TRBV7-9
abundance: .
d_gene: .

CDR3aa: CASSLASAEQETQYF
CDR3nt: TGTGCCAGCAGCTTAGCGTCGGCAGAGCAAGAGACCCAGTACTTC
j_gene: TRBJ2-5
len: 15
v_gene: TRBV7-9
abundance: .
d_gene: .

CDR3aa: CASSYVNRGPGNTIYF
CDR3nt: TGTGCCAGCAGTTACGTGAACAGGGGTCCTGGAAACACCATATATTTT
j_gene: TRBJ1-3
len: 16
v_gene: TRBV6-6
abundance: .
d_gene: TRBD1

CDR3aa: CASGKGAGGYEQYF
CDR3nt: TGTGCCAGCGGAAAGGGGGCGGGAGGCTACGAGCAGTACTTC
j_gene: TRBJ2-7
len: 14
v_gene: TRBV2
abundance: .
d_gene: .